The 5 T cell receptor beta chains in this list originate from one sample, sequenced in a study of beta chain features in type 1 diabetes (dated by TCRdb to the late 2010s). The library was obtained by the immunoSEQ multiplex PCR assay. The entire isolated RNA was reverse transcribed using the High Capacity cDNA Reverse Transcription Kit, and thus expressed TCRB transcripts were sequenced. The immuneACCESS repertoire file appears here via TCRdb, limited to in-frame rearrangements. These files lack a portion of the clones; in checked studies, under half of the deficit traces to unresolved V genes, and the cause of the others is not known. The sample has 130,000 to 150,000 clones on record, 6.9% of them singletons. The ten largest clones capture about 1.4% of the sample. Sequencing was carried out using central memory CD4+ T cells from blood. The receptor set was obtained from a woman between 25 and 40 years old in good health.

This rearrangement joins TRBV7-9 to TRBJ2-3; D unresolved. Germline-derived CDR1 and CDR2 are SEHNR and FQNEAQ (reference sequence). CDR3 length: 15 amino acids. V was shortened by 5 bases and J by 2 bases, with 14 bases between the two germline ends. CDR3 loop: CASSPPGRNTDTQYF. CDR3 nucleotide sequence: TGTGCCAGCAGCCCCCCTGGCAGAAACACAGATACGCAGTATTTT. Full variable domain (missing parts from reference TRBV7-9 and TRBJ2-3): DTGVSQNPRHKITKRGQNVTFRCDPISEHNRLYWYRQTLGQGPEFLTYFQNEAQLEKSRLLSDRFSAERPKGSFSTLEIQRTEQGDSAMYLCASSPPGRNTDTQYFGPGTRLTVL.

The chain employs TRBV20-1 and TRBJ1-2; D is unclear. The CDR3 length is 11 residues. From germline, CDR1 is DFQATT and CDR2 SNEGSKA (reference sequence). The V end lost 3 bases, the J end lost 8 bases, and 10 bases lay between the germline ends. CDR3 sequence: CSARKGRGYTF. CDR3 DNA: TGCAGTGCTAGGAAAGGCAGGGGCTACACCTTC.

In this sample, this clone turned up a few times. The rearrangement joins TRBV9 to TRBJ2-7; 10 bases are a match to TRBD1. V dropped 3 bases and J dropped 3; count of bases not matched to a gene: 6. The CDR3 loop spans 15 amino acids. Germline V gene data show CDR1 as SGDLS and CDR2 as YYNGEE. This CDR3 is CASSAGTGVVYEQYF. The CDR3 coding sequence is TGTGCCAGCAGCGCCGGGACAGGGGTTGTCTACGAGCAGTACTTC.

The rearrangement uses TRBV7-3 and TRBJ2-7, with 7 bases matching TRBD2. The CDR3 is made up of 16 amino acids. Germline V gene lookup returns CDR1 SGHTA and CDR2 FQGTGA. The V segment lost 4 bases and the J segment 4 bases; nucleotides outside the gene matches: 13. Written as DNA, the CDR3 is TGTGCCAGCAGCTATTCGGGTGCGGGAGACTCATACGAGCAGTACTTC. This translates into CASSYSGAGDSYEQYF.

This clone was detected a few times. The gene calls are TRBV7-3 and TRBJ2-1; 9 nucleotides align to TRBD2. CDR1 is SGHTA and CDR2 is FQGTGA in the germline V gene. V shed 2 bases, J shed 7 bases, and the junction held 6 bases outside the gene matches. This CDR3 has 15 residues. CDR3 loop: CASSLDSGSYNEQFF. The CDR3, as DNA: TGTGCCAGCAGCTTAGATAGCGGGAGTTATAATGAGCAGTTCTTC.